This T cell receptor (beta chain) emerged from a study of OX40 agonist ivuxolimab in advanced cancers. TCRdb's table, derived via immunoSEQ multiplex PCR, lists solely in-frame clones and lacks some. The data contain around 15,000 clones, about 88% of them singletons. The CDR3 is made up of 15 amino acids. CDR1 and CDR2 (germline): PRHDT, FYEKMQ (reference sequence). Between the trimmed V and J ends, which lost 1 base and 6 bases, there was a span of 13 bases. The chain employs TRBV13 and TRBJ2-4; maybe TRBD2 (5 bases). This clonotype originated in an adult with an advanced solid tumor such as melanoma, head and neck, liver or kidney cancer. This specimen consisted of CD4+ or CD8+ T cells sorted from blood, obtained in a trial of the OX40 agonist ivuxolimab. The CDR3 loop is CASSLALGNTNIQYF. CDR3 in DNA: TGTGCCAGCAGCTTAGCCCTCGGGAATACAAACATTCAGTACTTC.